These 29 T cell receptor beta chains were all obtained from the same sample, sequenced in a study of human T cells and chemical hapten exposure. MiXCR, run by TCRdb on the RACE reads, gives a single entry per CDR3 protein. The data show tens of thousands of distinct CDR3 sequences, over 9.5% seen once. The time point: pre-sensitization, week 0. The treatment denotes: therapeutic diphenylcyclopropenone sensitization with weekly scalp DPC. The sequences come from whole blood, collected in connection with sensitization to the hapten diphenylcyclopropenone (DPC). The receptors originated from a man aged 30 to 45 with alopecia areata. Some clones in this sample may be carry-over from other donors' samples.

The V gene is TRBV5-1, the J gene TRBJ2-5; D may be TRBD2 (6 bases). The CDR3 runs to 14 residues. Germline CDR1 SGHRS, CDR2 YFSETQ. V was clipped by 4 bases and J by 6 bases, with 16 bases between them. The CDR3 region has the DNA TGCGCCAGCAGCCTGGACGCGGGGCAGCAGACCCAGTACTTC. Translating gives CASSLDAGQQTQYF. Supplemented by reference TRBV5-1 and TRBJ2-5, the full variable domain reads KAGVTQTPRYLIKTRGQQVTLSCSPISGHRSVSWYQQTPGQGLQFLFEYFSETQRNKGNFPGRFSGRQFSNSRSEMNVSTLELGDSALYLCASSLDAGQQTQYFGPGTRLLVL.

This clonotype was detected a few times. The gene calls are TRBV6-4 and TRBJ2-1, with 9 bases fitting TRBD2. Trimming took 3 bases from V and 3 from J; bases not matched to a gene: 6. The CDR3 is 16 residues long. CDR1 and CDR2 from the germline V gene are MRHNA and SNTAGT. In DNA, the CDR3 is TGTGCCAGCAGTGATTATGCGGGAGGGGGCTACAATGAGCAGTTCTTC. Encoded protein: CASSDYAGGGYNEQFF.

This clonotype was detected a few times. Here the CDR3 reads CASSLLGSDTEAFF. The CDR3 DNA is TGTGCCAGCAGTTTATTAGGCTCGGACACTGAAGCTTTCTTT. The chain employs TRBV28 and TRBJ1-1; unclear D gene. V lost 1 base and J 3 bases, leaving 9 bases between the germline ends. CDR1 and CDR2 (germline): MDHEN, SYDVKM. This CDR3 has 14 residues.

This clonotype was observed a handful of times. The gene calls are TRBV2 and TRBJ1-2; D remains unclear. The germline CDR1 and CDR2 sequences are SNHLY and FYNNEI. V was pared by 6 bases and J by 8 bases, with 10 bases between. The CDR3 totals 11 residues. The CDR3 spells CASRDLGGYTF. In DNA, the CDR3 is TGTGCCAGCAGGGATTTGGGCGGCTACACCTTC.

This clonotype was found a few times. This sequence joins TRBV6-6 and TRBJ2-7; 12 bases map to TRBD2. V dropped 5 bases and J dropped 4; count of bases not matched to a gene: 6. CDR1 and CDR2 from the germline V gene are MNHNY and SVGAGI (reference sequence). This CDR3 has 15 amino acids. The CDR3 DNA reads TGTGCCAGCAGTCTGACTAGCGGGAGAATTTACGAGCAGTACGTC. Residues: CASSLTSGRIYEQYV.

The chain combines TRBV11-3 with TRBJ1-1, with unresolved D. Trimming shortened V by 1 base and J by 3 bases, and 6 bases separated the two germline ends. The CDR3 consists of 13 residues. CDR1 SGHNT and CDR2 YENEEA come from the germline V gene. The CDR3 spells CASSLGRYTEAFF. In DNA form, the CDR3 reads TGTGCCAGCAGCTTAGGGCGGTACACTGAAGCTTTCTTT.

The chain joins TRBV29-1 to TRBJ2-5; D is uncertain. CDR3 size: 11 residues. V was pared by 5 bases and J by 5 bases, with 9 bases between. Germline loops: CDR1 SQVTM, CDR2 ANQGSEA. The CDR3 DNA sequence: TGCAGCGTTTCAGTGAGTGAGACCCAGTACTTC. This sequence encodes CSVSVSETQYF.

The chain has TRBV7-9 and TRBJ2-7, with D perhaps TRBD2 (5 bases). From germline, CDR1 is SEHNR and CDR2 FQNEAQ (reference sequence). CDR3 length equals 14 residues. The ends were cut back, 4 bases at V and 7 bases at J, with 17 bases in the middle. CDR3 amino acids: CASSWAGNLGEQYV. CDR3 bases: TGTGCCAGCAGCTGGGCCGGGAACTTGGGGGAGCAGTACGTC.

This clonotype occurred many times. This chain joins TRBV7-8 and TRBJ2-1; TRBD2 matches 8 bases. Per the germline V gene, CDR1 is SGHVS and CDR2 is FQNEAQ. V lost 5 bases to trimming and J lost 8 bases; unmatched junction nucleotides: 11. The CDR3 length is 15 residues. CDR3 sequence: CASSLDDGRAHEQFF. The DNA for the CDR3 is TGTGCCAGCAGCCTAGACGACGGGAGGGCCCATGAGCAGTTCTTC.

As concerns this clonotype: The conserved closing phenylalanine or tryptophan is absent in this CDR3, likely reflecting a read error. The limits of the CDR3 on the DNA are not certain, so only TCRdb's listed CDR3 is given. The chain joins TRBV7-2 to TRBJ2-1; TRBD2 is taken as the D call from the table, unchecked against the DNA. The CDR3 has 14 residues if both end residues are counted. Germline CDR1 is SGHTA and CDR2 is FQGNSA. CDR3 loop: CASSLALGAGGPSL.

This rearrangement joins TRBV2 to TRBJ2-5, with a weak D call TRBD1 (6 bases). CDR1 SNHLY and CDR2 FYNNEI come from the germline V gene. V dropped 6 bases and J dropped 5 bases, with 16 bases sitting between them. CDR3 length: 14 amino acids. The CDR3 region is CASSTGPGVETQYF. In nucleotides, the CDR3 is TGTGCCAGCAGCACAGGGCCCGGGGTGGAGACCCAGTACTTC.

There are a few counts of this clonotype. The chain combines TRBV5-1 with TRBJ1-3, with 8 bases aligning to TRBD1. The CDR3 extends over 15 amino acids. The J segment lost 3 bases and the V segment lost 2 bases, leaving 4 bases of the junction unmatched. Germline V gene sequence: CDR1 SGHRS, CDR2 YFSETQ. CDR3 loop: CASSFTGGLGNTIYF. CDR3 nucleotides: TGCGCCAGCAGCTTTACAGGGGGACTTGGAAACACCATATATTTT.

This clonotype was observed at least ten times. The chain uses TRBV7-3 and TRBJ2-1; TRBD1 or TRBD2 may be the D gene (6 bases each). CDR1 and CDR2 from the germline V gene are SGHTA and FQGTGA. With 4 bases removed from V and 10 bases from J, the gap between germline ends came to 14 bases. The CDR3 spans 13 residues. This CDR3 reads CASSSTAGTEQFF. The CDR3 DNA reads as TGTGCCAGCAGCTCAACGGCGGGGACAGAGCAGTTCTTC.

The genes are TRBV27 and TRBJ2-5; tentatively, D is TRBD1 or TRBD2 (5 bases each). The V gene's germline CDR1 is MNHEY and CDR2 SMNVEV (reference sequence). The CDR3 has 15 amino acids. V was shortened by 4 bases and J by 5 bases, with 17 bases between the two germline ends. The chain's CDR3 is CASSSTGTRGETQYF. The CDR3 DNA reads TGTGCCAGCAGTTCCACCGGGACGCGAGGGGAGACCCAGTACTTC.

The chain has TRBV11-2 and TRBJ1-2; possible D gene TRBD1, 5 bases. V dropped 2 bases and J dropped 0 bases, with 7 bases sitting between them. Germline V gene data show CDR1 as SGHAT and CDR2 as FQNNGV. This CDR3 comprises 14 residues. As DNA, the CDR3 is TGTGCCAGCAGCTTATCCAGGGCTAACTATGGCTACACCTTC. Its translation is CASSLSRANYGYTF. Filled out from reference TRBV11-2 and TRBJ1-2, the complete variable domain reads EAGVAQSPRYKIIEKRQSVAFWCNPISGHATLYWYQQILGQGPKLLIQFQNNGVVDDSQLPKDRFSAERLKGVDSTLKIQPAKLEDSAVYLCASSLSRANYGYTFGSGTRLTVV.

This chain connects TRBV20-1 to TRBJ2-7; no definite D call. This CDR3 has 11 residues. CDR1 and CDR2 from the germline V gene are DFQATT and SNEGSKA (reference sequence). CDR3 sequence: CSPDGPYEQYV. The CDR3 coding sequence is TGCAGCCCCGACGGCCCCTACGAGCAGTACGTC.

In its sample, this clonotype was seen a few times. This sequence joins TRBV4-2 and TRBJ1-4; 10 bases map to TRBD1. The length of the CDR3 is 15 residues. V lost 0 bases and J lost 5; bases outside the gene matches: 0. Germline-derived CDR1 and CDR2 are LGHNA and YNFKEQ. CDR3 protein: CASSQEGQGNEKLFF. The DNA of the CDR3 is TGTGCCAGCAGCCAAGAGGGACAGGGGAATGAAAAACTGTTTTTT.

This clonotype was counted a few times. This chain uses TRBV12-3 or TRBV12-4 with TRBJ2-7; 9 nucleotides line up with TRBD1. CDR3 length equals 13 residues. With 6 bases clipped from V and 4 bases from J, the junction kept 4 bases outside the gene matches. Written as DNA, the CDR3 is TGTGCCAGCAGGGGGACAGGGAGATACGAGCAGTACTTC. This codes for CASRGTGRYEQYF.

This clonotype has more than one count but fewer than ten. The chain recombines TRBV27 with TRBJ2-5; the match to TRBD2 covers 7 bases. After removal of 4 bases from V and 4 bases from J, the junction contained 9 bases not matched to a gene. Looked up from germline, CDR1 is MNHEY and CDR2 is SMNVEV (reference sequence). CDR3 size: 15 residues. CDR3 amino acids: CASSWGGRAPETQYF. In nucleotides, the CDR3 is TGTGCCAGCAGTTGGGGAGGGAGGGCCCCAGAGACCCAGTACTTC.

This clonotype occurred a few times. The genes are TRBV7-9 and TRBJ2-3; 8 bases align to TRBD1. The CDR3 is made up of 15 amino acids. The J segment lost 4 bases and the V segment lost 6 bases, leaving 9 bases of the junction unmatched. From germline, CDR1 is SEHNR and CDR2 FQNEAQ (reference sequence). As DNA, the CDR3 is TGTGCCAGCAGTTTCAGGGGGCTGGGCCCAGATACGCAGTATTTT. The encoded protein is CASSFRGLGPDTQYF.

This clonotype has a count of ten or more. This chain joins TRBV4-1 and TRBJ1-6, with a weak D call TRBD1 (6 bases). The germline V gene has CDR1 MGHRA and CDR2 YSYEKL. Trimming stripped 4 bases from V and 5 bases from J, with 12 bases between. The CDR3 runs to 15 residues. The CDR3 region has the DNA TGCGCCAGCAGCCCCACGGGGGGCGATAATTCACCCCTCCACTTT. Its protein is CASSPTGGDNSPLHF.

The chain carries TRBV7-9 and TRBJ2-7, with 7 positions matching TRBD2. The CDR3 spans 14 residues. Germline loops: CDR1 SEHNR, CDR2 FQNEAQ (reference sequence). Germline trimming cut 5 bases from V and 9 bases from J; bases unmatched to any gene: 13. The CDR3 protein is CASSQDVTSSRQYV. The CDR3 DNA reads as TGTGCCAGCAGCCAAGACGTGACTAGCAGTAGGCAGTACGTC.

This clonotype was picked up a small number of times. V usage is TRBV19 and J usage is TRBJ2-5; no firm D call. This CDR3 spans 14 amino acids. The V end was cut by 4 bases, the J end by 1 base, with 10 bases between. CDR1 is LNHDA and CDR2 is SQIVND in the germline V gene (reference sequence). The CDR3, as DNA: TGTGCCAGTAGTACTCGGCCGTTCCAAGAGACCCAGTACTTC. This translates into CASSTRPFQETQYF.

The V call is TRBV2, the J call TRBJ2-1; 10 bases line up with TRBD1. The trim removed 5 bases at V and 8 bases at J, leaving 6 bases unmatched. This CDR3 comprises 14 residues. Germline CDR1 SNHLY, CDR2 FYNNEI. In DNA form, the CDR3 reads TGTGCCAGCAGTCGGGACAGGGGCGTGGATGAGCAGTTCTTC. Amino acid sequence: CASSRDRGVDEQFF.

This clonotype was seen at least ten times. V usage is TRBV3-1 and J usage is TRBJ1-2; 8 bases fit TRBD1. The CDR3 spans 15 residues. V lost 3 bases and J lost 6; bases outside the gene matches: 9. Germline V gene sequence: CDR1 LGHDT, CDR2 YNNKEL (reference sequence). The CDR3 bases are TGTGCCAGCAGCCAGGCCGGACAGGGCTCAGATGGCTACACCTTC. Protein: CASSQAGQGSDGYTF. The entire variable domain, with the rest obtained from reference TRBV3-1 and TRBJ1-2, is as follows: DTAVSQTPKYLVTQMGNDKSIKCEQNLGHDTMYWYKQDSKKFLKIMFSYNNKELIINETVPNRFSPKSPDKAHLNLHINSLELGDSAVYFCASSQAGQGSDGYTFGSGTRLTVV.

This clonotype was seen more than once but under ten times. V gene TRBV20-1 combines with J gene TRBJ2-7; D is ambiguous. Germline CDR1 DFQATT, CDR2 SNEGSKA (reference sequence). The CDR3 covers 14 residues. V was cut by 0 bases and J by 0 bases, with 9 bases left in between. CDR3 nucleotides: TGCAGTGCTAGAGATAGGGTGCTCTCCTACGAGCAGTACGTC. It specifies CSARDRVLSYEQYV.

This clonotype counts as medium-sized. As DNA, the CDR3 is TGCGCCAGCAGCTTAACAGGATATGGCTACACCTTC. It is translated as CASSLTGYGYTF. V gene TRBV5-1 combines with J gene TRBJ1-2; maybe TRBD1 (5 bases). Germline CDR1 reads SGHRS; CDR2 reads YFSETQ. The V end was cut by 2 bases, the J end by 5 bases, with 7 bases between. CDR3 length equals 12 residues.

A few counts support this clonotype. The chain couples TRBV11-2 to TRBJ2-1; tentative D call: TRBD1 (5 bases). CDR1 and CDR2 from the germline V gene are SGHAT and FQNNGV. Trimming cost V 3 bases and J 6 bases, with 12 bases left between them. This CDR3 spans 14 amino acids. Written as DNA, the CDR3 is TGTGCCAGCAGCTTCGAGACCAGGGCCAATGAGCAGTTCTTC. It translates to CASSFETRANEQFF.

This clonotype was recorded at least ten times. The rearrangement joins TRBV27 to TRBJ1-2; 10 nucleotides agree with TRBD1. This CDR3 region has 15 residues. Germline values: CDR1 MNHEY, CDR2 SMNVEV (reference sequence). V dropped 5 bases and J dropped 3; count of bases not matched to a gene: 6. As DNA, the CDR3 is TGTGCCAGCAGTAGGAAGGGACAGGGGCACTATGGCTACACCTTC. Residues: CASSRKGQGHYGYTF.